The 27 T cell receptor beta chains presented below share a single source sample, sequenced in a study of regulatory T cells in long-lasting Graves disease. Libraries of TCR beta came from iRepertoire HTBI primers plus Arm-PCR of CDR3 regions. TCRdb reprocessed the multiplex PCR reads with MiXCR, giving one entry per CDR3 protein. The sample includes over 350,000 distinct CDR3 sequences, 15% of them seen just once. Time point indicated: newly diagnosed GD, antithyroid drugs for less than 3 months. Construction of the TCR library relied on RNA isolated from PBMCs. This sample also appeared in a second study, on T cells in Graves' hyperthyroidism and ophthalmopathy.

Material: peripheral blood mononuclear cells (PBMCs), obtained at new diagnosis, from a patient treated with antithyroid drugs. The receptors here all came from a woman in her thirties or forties with Graves disease.

This clonotype was counted at least ten times. CDR3 DNA: TGTGCCTGGATTGGCAGATCCTACGAGCAGTACTTC. Protein sequence: CAWIGRSYEQYF. The V and J genes are TRBV30 and TRBJ2-7; D is unclear. The CDR3 has 12 residues. Trimming removed 4 bases from V and 1 base from J, with 8 bases in between. Germline loops: CDR1 GTSNPN, CDR2 SVGIG (reference sequence).

This clonotype was seen ten or more times. The chain has TRBV11-3 and TRBJ2-7, with D tentatively TRBD2 (6 bases). Germline CDR1 reads SGHNT; CDR2 reads YENEEA. The CDR3 length is 12 residues. Deletions cut 5 bases from V and 6 bases from J, with 11 bases between. The CDR3 bases are TGTGCCAGCAGCCGAGGCGGGGCCGAGCAGTACTTC. This sequence encodes CASSRGGAEQYF.

This clonotype was seen more than once but under ten times. The chain joins TRBV28 to TRBJ1-2; TRBD1 aligns across 7 bases. V gave up 3 bases and J gave up 8 bases; unmatched junction bases: 15. Germline V gene sequence: CDR1 MDHEN, CDR2 SYDVKM. The CDR3 is made up of 16 amino acids. The CDR3 loop is CASSFMYGDRVQGYTF. The CDR3 coding sequence is TGTGCCAGCAGTTTTATGTACGGAGACAGGGTCCAGGGCTACACCTTC.

This clonotype has only a few counts. The chain uses TRBV7-9 and TRBJ2-1; TRBD2 agrees at 14 bases. There are 14 residues in the CDR3. Per the germline V gene, CDR1 is SEHNR and CDR2 is FQNEAQ (reference sequence). After removal of 7 bases from V and 9 bases from J, the junction contained 5 bases not matched to a gene. The CDR3 spells CASMGLAGVAEQFF. The CDR3 DNA sequence: TGTGCCAGCATGGGACTAGCGGGAGTTGCTGAGCAGTTCTTC.

This clonotype has ten or more counts. The chain joins TRBV7-2 to TRBJ2-3; possible D gene TRBD2, 6 bases. The CDR3 contains 15 residues. The V gene lost 4 bases and the J gene lost 1 base, with 12 bases spanning the gap. Germline V gene lookup returns CDR1 SGHTA and CDR2 FQGNSA. The CDR3 sequence is CASSWGGEGTDTQYF. CDR3 bases: TGTGCCAGCAGCTGGGGCGGGGAGGGCACAGATACGCAGTATTTT.

The sample holds many counts of this clonotype. The J gene is TRBJ2-7, the V gene TRBV29-1; TRBD2 matches at 8 bases. With 1 base clipped from V and 3 bases from J, the junction kept 5 bases outside the gene matches. This CDR3 has 14 amino acids. Germline CDR1 is SQVTM and CDR2 is ANQGSEA. The CDR3: CSVEGAGADYEQYF. The CDR3 DNA reads as TGCAGCGTTGAAGGAGCGGGAGCGGACTACGAGCAGTACTTC.

At least ten counts were recorded for this clonotype. The chain recombines TRBV9 with TRBJ2-5; 7 nucleotides align to TRBD1. The V and J ends lost 2 bases and 2 bases, in that order; junction bases with no gene match: 6. Germline lookup yields CDR1 SGDLS and CDR2 YYNGEE. CDR3 size: 15 residues. The CDR3 DNA reads TGTGCCAGCAGCGTGACGTCGGGACAGCAAGAGACCCAGTACTTC. Its translation is CASSVTSGQQETQYF. Variable domain in full (rest from reference TRBV9 and TRBJ2-5): DSGVTQTPKHLITATGQRVTLRCSPRSGDLSVYWYQQSLDQGLQFLIQYYNGEERAKGNILERFSAQQFPDLHSELNLSSLELGDSALYFCASSVTSGQQETQYFGPGTRLLVL.

The chain employs TRBV3-1 and TRBJ1-2; TRBD1 is a possible D gene (6 bases). The CDR3 spans 13 residues. Germline V CDR1 and CDR2: LGHDT, YNNKEL (reference sequence). Trimming took off 5 bases at V and 9 bases at J, with 16 bases between the two ends. CDR3 bases: TGTGCCAGCAGCTCCCGGACAGCTCTTCGCTACACCTTC. Residues: CASSSRTALRYTF. The full variable domain, completed using reference TRBV3-1 and TRBJ1-2, is DTAVSQTPKYLVTQMGNDKSIKCEQNLGHDTMYWYKQDSKKFLKIMFSYNNKELIINETVPNRFSPKSPDKAHLNLHINSLELGDSAVYFCASSSRTALRYTFGSGTRLTVV.

The genes are TRBV15 and TRBJ2-1; D gene uncertain. The CDR3 totals 16 residues. From germline, CDR1 is LNHNV and CDR2 YYDKDF (reference sequence). V dropped 0 bases and J dropped 2 bases, with 11 bases sitting between them. The chain's CDR3 is CATSRDKGWAYNEQFF. DNA of the CDR3: TGTGCCACCAGCAGAGATAAGGGCTGGGCCTACAATGAGCAGTTCTTC.

This clonotype was recorded at least ten times. For the CDR3, the DNA is TGTGCCAGCTCCACAAACGGGGCCTCACCCCTCCACTTT. Protein product: CASSTNGASPLHF. The V gene is TRBV12-3 or TRBV12-4, the J gene TRBJ1-6, with D possibly TRBD1 on 5 matching bases. The V end lost 8 bases, the J end lost 10 bases, and 15 bases lay between the germline ends. This CDR3 has 13 residues.

This sequence joins TRBV20-1 and TRBJ1-5; no clear D gene. The CDR3 is 14 amino acids. Germline V lookup: CDR1 DFQATT, CDR2 SNEGSKA (reference sequence). V was pared by 4 bases and J by 4 bases, with 14 bases between. The CDR3 DNA follows: TGCAGTGCTACCCGGGGATGGGAAAATCAGCCCCAGCATTTT. The encoded protein is CSATRGWENQPQHF.

This clonotype was seen a few times. The chain joins TRBV28 to TRBJ2-1, with no clear D. Deletions cut 7 bases from V and 5 bases from J, with 9 bases between. CDR1 is MDHEN and CDR2 is SYDVKM in the germline V gene. The CDR3 sequence is 12 residues long. CDR3 loop: CASNGVNNEQFF. For the CDR3, the DNA is TGTGCCAGCAATGGAGTGAACAATGAGCAGTTCTTC.

The V call is TRBV20-1, the J call TRBJ1-2, with TRBD1 as a possible D gene (5 bases). V was cut by 3 bases and J by 2 bases, with 13 bases left in between. Germline CDR1 reads DFQATT; CDR2 reads SNEGSKA (reference sequence). The CDR3 has 14 residues. CDR3 region: CSARGGEANYGYTF. In DNA form, the CDR3 reads TGCAGTGCTAGGGGGGGGGAAGCAAACTATGGCTACACCTTC.

Many counts were recorded for this clonotype. This chain connects TRBV30 to TRBJ1-1; D gene uncertain. Germline-derived CDR1 and CDR2 are GTSNPN and SVGIG (reference sequence). This CDR3 has 13 residues. The germline V and J ends were trimmed by 1 base and 1 base, with 7 bases remaining between them. CDR3 sequence reads: CAWSAHPNTEAFF. DNA of the CDR3: TGTGCCTGGAGTGCCCATCCGAACACTGAAGCTTTCTTT.

With respect to this clonotype: A far larger clone is only one base removed, so a read error is likely. The chain recombines TRBV11-2 with TRBJ2-3, with TRBD2 matching 12 bases. Germline CDR1 reads SGHAT; CDR2 reads FQNNGV. The CDR3 spans 17 residues. This chain's CDR3 is CASNLGLAGSSTDTQYF. Written as DNA, the CDR3 is TGTGCCAGCAACTTAGGACTAGCGGGATCAAGCACAGATACGCAGTATTTT. Full variable domain (missing parts from reference TRBV11-2 and TRBJ2-3): EAGVAQSPRYKIIEKRQSVAFWCNPISGHATLYWYQQILGQGPKLLIQFQNNGVVDDSQLPKDRFSAERLKGVDSTLKIQPAKLEDSAVYLCASNLGLAGSSTDTQYFGPGTRLTVL.

The chain is built from TRBV6-2 or TRBV6-3 and TRBJ2-4; no clear D. Germline values: CDR1 MNHEY, CDR2 SVGEGT. The CDR3 loop spans 16 amino acids. Trimming removed 0 bases at V and 3 bases at J, with 12 bases between. This CDR3 reads CASSYSTLPDKNIQYF. The CDR3 bases are TGTGCCAGCAGTTACTCGACTCTTCCGGACAAAAACATTCAGTACTTC.

The table lists this clonotype with many counts. This chain uses TRBV5-8 with TRBJ2-3; maybe TRBD2 (6 bases). The CDR3 length is 14 residues. The V gene lost 2 bases and the J gene lost 5 bases, with 12 bases spanning the gap. Germline V lookup: CDR1 SGHTS, CDR2 YDEGEE. The DNA of the CDR3 is TGTGCCAGCAGCTTTTTCGCGGAGGGAGATACGCAGTATTTT. Translation: CASSFFAEGDTQYF.

This clonotype was observed many times. The chain links TRBV11-2 to TRBJ2-2; TRBD1 agrees at 10 bases. The CDR3 is made up of 16 amino acids. The ends lost 5 bases at V and 4 bases at J; junction bases unmatched: 7. The V gene's germline CDR1 is SGHAT and CDR2 FQNNGV. CDR3 DNA sequence: TGTGCCAGCAGCACGACAGGGGGCATGGTCACCGGGGAGCTGTTTTTT. This codes for CASSTTGGMVTGELFF.

The rearrangement uses TRBV12-3 or TRBV12-4 and TRBJ2-5, with 8 bases lining up with TRBD2. J was trimmed by 2 bases and V by 5 bases; bases with no gene match: 10. The CDR3 sequence is 16 residues long. In nucleotides, the CDR3 is TGTGCCAGCAGTACTCGGAATAGCGGGGCACAAGAGACCCAGTACTTC. This codes for CASSTRNSGAQETQYF.

V gene TRBV6-2 or TRBV6-3 combines with J gene TRBJ2-7; 9 bases are shared with TRBD1. The germline V gene encodes CDR1 MNHEY and CDR2 SVGEGT. The CDR3 has 16 residues. V lost 5 bases and J lost 5; bases outside the gene matches: 13. The CDR3: CASSPFPGTGQDEQYF. The CDR3 DNA reads TGTGCCAGCAGTCCCTTTCCCGGGACAGGGCAGGACGAGCAGTACTTC.

This chain links TRBV6-2 or TRBV6-3 with TRBJ2-3; D perhaps matches TRBD2 (6 bases). V was trimmed by 6 bases and J by 4 bases, leaving 14 bases between them. The CDR3 is 14 residues long. CDR1 is MNHEY and CDR2 is SVGEGT in the germline V gene. CDR3 sequence (DNA): TGTGCCAGCAGCAACCACGGAGGGGCAGATACGCAGTATTTT. Its protein is CASSNHGGADTQYF.

This sequence joins TRBV6-1 and TRBJ2-2, with TRBD1 matching 12 bases. The CDR3 sequence is 17 residues long. The germline CDR1 and CDR2 sequences are MNHNS and SASEGT. The trim removed 5 bases at V and 5 bases at J, leaving 9 bases unmatched. This CDR3 reads CASSNRDRGPGTGELFF. DNA for the CDR3: TGTGCCAGCAGTAACCGGGACAGGGGGCCGGGGACCGGGGAGCTGTTTTTT.

This clonotype has at least ten counts. The CDR3 loop is CASSLAGLAFHEQYF. As DNA, the CDR3 is TGTGCCAGCAGCTTGGCGGGACTAGCGTTTCACGAGCAGTACTTC. V and J are TRBV11-2 and TRBJ2-7; TRBD2 agrees at 10 bases. The CDR3 totals 15 residues. V lost 3 bases, J lost 5 bases, and 7 bases stayed unmatched. Germline V gene data show CDR1 as SGHAT and CDR2 as FQNNGV.

The chain has TRBV5-1 and TRBJ1-1, with TRBD1 as a possible D gene (5 bases). V dropped 0 bases and J dropped 1 base, with 10 bases sitting between them. Germline V gene sequence: CDR1 SGHRS, CDR2 YFSETQ. This CDR3 is built from 15 residues. The CDR3 region has the DNA TGCGCCAGCAGCTTGGGGGGGATGGGGAACACTGAAGCTTTCTTT. The encoded protein is CASSLGGMGNTEAFF.

This clonotype was found many times. The V call is TRBV13, the J call TRBJ1-3, with D uncertain. Germline V gene sequence: CDR1 PRHDT, CDR2 FYEKMQ (reference sequence). This CDR3 is 13 amino acids long. Trimming shortened V by 0 bases and J by 0 bases, and 0 bases separated the two germline ends. The CDR3 bases are TGTGCCAGCAGCTTAGGCTCTGGAAACACCATATATTTT. This translates into CASSLGSGNTIYF.

This clonotype was seen repeatedly, ten times or more. This chain links TRBV3-1 with TRBJ1-4, with D tentatively TRBD1 (5 bases). The CDR3 length is 16 residues. Looked up from germline, CDR1 is LGHDT and CDR2 is YNNKEL (reference sequence). The V gene lost 1 base and the J gene lost 7 bases, with 16 bases spanning the gap. For the CDR3, the DNA is TGTGCCAGCAGCCAAGTGGCGGGAAGGGGTGGTGAAAAACTGTTTTTT. Amino acid sequence: CASSQVAGRGGEKLFF.

This clonotype occurred many times. The chain combines TRBV15 with TRBJ2-4, with D perhaps TRBD1 (7 bases). This CDR3 is built from 14 residues. Germline V gene data show CDR1 as LNHNV and CDR2 as YYDKDF (reference sequence). V was clipped by 5 bases and J by 3 bases, with 11 bases between them. The CDR3 reads CATSGRDSKNIQYF. As DNA, the CDR3 is TGTGCCACCAGCGGGCGGGACAGCAAAAACATTCAGTACTTC. The full variable domain, with the rest looked up from reference TRBV15 and TRBJ2-4, is DAMVIQNPRYQVTQFGKPVTLSCSQTLNHNVMYWYQQKSSQAPKLLFHYYDKDFNNEADTPDNFQSRRPNTSFCFLDIRSPGLGDTAMYLCATSGRDSKNIQYFGAGTRLSVL.